One TCR beta chain is described in this entry. The sample belongs to a study of control samples from healthy donors and cancer patients. Sequencing was performed with immunoSEQ multiplex PCR; in TCRdb, only in-frame clones are kept and a portion is missing. The table for this sample gives under 200,000 clones. The germline V and J ends were trimmed by 7 bases and 5 bases, with 11 bases remaining between them. This CDR3 region has 14 residues. In germline, CDR1 is KGHDR, CDR2 SFDVKD. The rearrangement uses TRBV24-1 and TRBJ1-6; D unresolved. The sequence derives from a woman aged 30 to 39 in good health. Sequencing used blood. In DNA, the CDR3 is TGTGCCACCAGGGCGTCTCACGATAATTCACCCCTCCACTTT. Encoded protein: CATRASHDNSPLHF.